This TCR beta chain was observed in a study of radiotherapy plus CTLA-4 blockade in lung cancer. Findings and caveats of the study: Expansion in blood of tumor-derived TCR clones was seen after radiotherapy plus ipilimumab. The best predictor of response was reported to be early blood T cell clone dynamics, with interferon-beta.

The table came from immunoSEQ multiplex PCR; TCRdb's copy has only in-frame clones and leaves some out. The sample shows about 59,000 clones, roughly 76% of them seen only once. Concerning this clone itself: The antigen remains unidentified.

CDR1 is SEHNR and CDR2 is FQNEAQ in the germline V gene (reference sequence). V dropped 5 bases and J dropped 6; count of bases not matched to a gene: 7. CDR3 length: 15 residues. CTLA-4 blockade using ipilimumab, together with focal radiation, was received by patients with chemo-refractory metastatic non-small-cell lung cancer. The sequenced sample was peripheral blood, obtained from a patient treated with radiotherapy plus ipilimumab. The V gene is TRBV7-9, the J gene TRBJ1-2, with TRBD1 identical over 12 bases. The origin of this receptor is a human donor with non-small cell lung cancer whose response to radiotherapy plus ipilimumab could not be evaluated. DNA for the CDR3: TGTGCCAGCAGCCCGGGACAGGGGGCGGCGGATGGCTACACCTTC. Translating it yields CASSPGQGAADGYTF.